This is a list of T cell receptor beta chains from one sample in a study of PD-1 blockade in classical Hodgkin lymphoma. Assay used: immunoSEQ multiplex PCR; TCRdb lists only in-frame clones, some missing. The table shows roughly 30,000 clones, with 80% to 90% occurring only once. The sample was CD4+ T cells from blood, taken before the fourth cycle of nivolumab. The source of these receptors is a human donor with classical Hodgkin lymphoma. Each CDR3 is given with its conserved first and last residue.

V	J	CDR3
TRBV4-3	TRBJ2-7	CASSQGHLTSYEQYF
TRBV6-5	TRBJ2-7	CASSYHPGTPYEQYF
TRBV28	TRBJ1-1	CASSLLRRNTEAFF
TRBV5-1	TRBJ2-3	CASSLDRVTDTQYF
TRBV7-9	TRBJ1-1	CASRRERAGNTEAFF
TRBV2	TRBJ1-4	CASSSDRVAAFNEKLFF
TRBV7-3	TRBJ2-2	CASSPGPTNTGELFF
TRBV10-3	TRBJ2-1	CAISGFGGELNNEQFF
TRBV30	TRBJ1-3	CAGRFSGNTIYF
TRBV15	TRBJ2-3	CATSRGIPSDTQYF
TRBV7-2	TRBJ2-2	CASSYRTGSGGELFF
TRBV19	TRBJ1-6	CASSPRGEDSPLHF
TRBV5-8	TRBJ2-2	CASSRRTGPSGELFF
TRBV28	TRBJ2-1	CASSLAGGHRLEQFF
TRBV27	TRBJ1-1	CASSFVTGGAFTEAFF
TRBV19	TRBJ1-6	CASTLQADYNSPLHF
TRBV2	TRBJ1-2	CASSVRGPSGYTF
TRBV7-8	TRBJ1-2	CASSRRDTQHGYTF
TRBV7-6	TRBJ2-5	CASSSSLYTIQETQYF
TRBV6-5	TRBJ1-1	CASSYDKGLMNTEAFF
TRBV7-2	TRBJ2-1	CASSLYSGGNNEQFF
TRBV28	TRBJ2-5	CASRTSGGRETQYF
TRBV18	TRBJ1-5	CASSPSPTGEAQPQHF
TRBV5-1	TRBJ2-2	CASSLAGTTNTGELFF
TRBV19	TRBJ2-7	CASSTPGTGSYEQYF
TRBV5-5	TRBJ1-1	CASSRQGNTEAFF